A single sample gave rise to the 28 T cell receptor beta chains below, sequenced in a study of blood T cell repertoires in COVID-19 (dated by TCRdb to about 2020). The method was the immunoSEQ multiplex PCR assay. TCRdb limited this immuneACCESS table to in-frame rearrangements with V and J called. A share of clones is missing; checked studies link under half to unresolved V genes, and the rest is unexplained. The sample table shows 130,000 to 150,000 clones, and about 85% are seen once. The ten largest make up roughly 2.5% of the sample. Input material: peripheral blood. The receptors stem from a human donor with acute or convalescent COVID-19. The donor label of this sample is uncertain.

The chain links TRBV7-2 to TRBJ2-1, with 7 bases aligning to TRBD2. V trimming: 1 base; J trimming: 4 bases; junction bases outside the gene matches: 4. This CDR3 comprises 15 residues. Germline V gene lookup returns CDR1 SGHTA and CDR2 FQGNSA. The CDR3 DNA is TGTGCCAGCAGCTTAGAGCGGGGCACGTACAATGAGCAGTTCTTC. Its protein product is CASSLERGTYNEQFF.

The chain links TRBV28 to TRBJ1-6, with D hard to call. CDR1 and CDR2 from the germline V gene are MDHEN and SYDVKM. This CDR3 spans 13 amino acids. Trimming removed 5 bases at V and 14 bases at J, with 16 bases between. CDR3 region: CASSLLQDLTLHF. CDR3 nucleotides: TGTGCCAGCAGTCTACTCCAGGATTTAACCCTCCACTTT.

This clone appeared once. The chain combines TRBV28 with TRBJ1-1; weak D call: TRBD1 (5 bases). The CDR3 length is 13 residues. Germline CDR1 and CDR2: MDHEN and SYDVKM. Trimming cost V 7 bases and J 7 bases, with 16 bases left between them. CDR3 residues: CASTTPFQGEAFF. The DNA for the CDR3 is TGTGCCAGCACTACCCCGTTCCAGGGTGAAGCTTTCTTT.

J is TRBJ2-3 and V is TRBV7-2; 13 nucleotides align to TRBD2. The CDR3 length is 18 residues. With 5 bases clipped from V and 4 bases from J, the junction kept 12 bases outside the gene matches. CDR1 and CDR2 (germline): SGHTA, FQGNSA. CDR3 residues: CASSPSQLAGGQSDTQYF. The CDR3 DNA sequence: TGTGCCAGCAGCCCCAGCCAACTAGCGGGAGGGCAATCAGATACGCAGTATTTT.

This clone showed up just once. This sequence joins TRBV29-1 and TRBJ1-1; D possibly corresponds to TRBD1 (5 bases). Trimming removed 0 bases from V and 7 bases from J, with 9 bases in between. This CDR3 contains 12 residues. Germline values: CDR1 SQVTM, CDR2 ANQGSEA. CDR3 residues: CSVEDHRLEAFF. CDR3 in DNA: TGCAGCGTTGAAGATCACAGGCTTGAAGCTTTCTTT.

The chain carries TRBV7-9 and TRBJ2-3; 11 bases map to TRBD2. V shed 2 bases and J 3 bases; nucleotides not matched to a gene: 7. The CDR3 has 17 amino acids. CDR1 is SEHNR, CDR2 FQNEAQ, per germline (reference sequence). The CDR3 spells CASSLTSGRGQTDTQYF. The CDR3 DNA is TGTGCCAGCAGCTTAACTAGCGGGAGAGGGCAAACAGATACGCAGTATTTT.

The chain has TRBV7-9 and TRBJ1-1; the match to TRBD1 covers 7 bases. The trim removed 5 bases at V and 3 bases at J, leaving 9 bases unmatched. Looked up from germline, CDR1 is SEHNR and CDR2 is FQNEAQ (reference sequence). The CDR3 is 15 residues long. Written as DNA, the CDR3 is TGTGCCAGCAGCGATCCCGACAGGGCCGACACTGAAGCTTTCTTT. The encoded protein is CASSDPDRADTEAFF. Supplemented by reference TRBV7-9 and TRBJ1-1, the full variable domain reads DTGVSQNPRHKITKRGQNVTFRCDPISEHNRLYWYRQTLGQGPEFLTYFQNEAQLEKSRLLSDRFSAERPKGSFSTLEIQRTEQGDSAMYLCASSDPDRADTEAFFGQGTRLTVV.

In nucleotides, the CDR3 is TGTGCCAGCAGTCGAGACTTCGGGACATCCCGGGCTGGGGCCAACGTCCTGACTTTC. The encoded protein is CASSRDFGTSRAGANVLTF. The chain joins TRBV27 to TRBJ2-6, with TRBD1 as a possible D gene (6 bases). CDR3 length: 19 amino acids. The V end lost 5 bases, the J end lost 2 bases, and 22 bases lay between the germline ends. The germline gives CDR1 MNHEY, CDR2 SMNVEV (reference sequence).

This clone was observed a single time. The CDR3 sequence: CASSLDYSDTQYF. CDR3 sequence (DNA): TGTGCCAGCAGCCTAGACTACTCCGATACGCAGTATTTT. This sequence joins TRBV7-9 and TRBJ2-3; D perhaps matches TRBD2 (5 bases). V gave up 5 bases and J gave up 6 bases, with 12 bases separating them. Germline V gives CDR1 SEHNR, CDR2 FQNEAQ (reference sequence). This CDR3 spans 13 amino acids.

The chain couples TRBV9 to TRBJ1-4; 7 nucleotides agree with TRBD1. This CDR3 has 15 residues. V lost 4 bases, J lost 4 bases, and 7 bases stayed unmatched. The V gene's germline CDR1 is SGDLS and CDR2 YYNGEE. The DNA for the CDR3 is TGTGCCAGCAGCCCCCGGGACAGCCTTAATGAAAAACTGTTTTTT. Translated, it gives CASSPRDSLNEKLFF.

The chain joins TRBV4-3 to TRBJ2-2; 13 bases match TRBD2. Germline assignment: CDR1 LGHNA and CDR2 YSLEER. The CDR3 covers 18 residues. V shed 1 base and J 0 bases; nucleotides not matched to a gene: 2. The chain's CDR3 is CASSQGLAGGPNTGELFF. As DNA, the CDR3 is TGCGCCAGCAGCCAAGGACTAGCGGGGGGCCCGAACACCGGGGAGCTGTTTTTT.

The chain joins TRBV28 to TRBJ1-3, with 9 nucleotides matching TRBD1. Germline V lookup: CDR1 MDHEN, CDR2 SYDVKM. V gave up 2 bases and J gave up 4 bases; unmatched junction bases: 3. This CDR3 spans 15 amino acids. CDR3 DNA: TGTGCCAGCAGTTTAACAGGGGGCTCAGGAAACACCATATATTTT. Amino acid sequence: CASSLTGGSGNTIYF. Looking up the rest from reference TRBV28 and TRBJ1-3 gives the full variable domain: DVKVTQSSRYLVKRTGEKVFLECVQDMDHENMFWYRQDPGLGLRLIYFSYDVKMKEKGDIPEGYSVSREKKERFSLILESASTNQTSMYLCASSLTGGSGNTIYFGEGSWLTVV.

CDR3 protein: CASSQEIATNEKLFF. The DNA of the CDR3 is TGCGCCAGCAGCCAAGAAATAGCAACTAATGAAAAACTGTTTTTT. This chain links TRBV4-3 with TRBJ1-4; D is uncertain. With 0 bases removed from V and 0 bases from J, the gap between germline ends came to 5 bases. This CDR3 is built from 15 residues. CDR1 is LGHNA and CDR2 is YSLEER in the germline V gene.

The V and J genes are TRBV7-2 and TRBJ1-1; D is perhaps TRBD1 (6 bases). The CDR3 length is 15 residues. Trimming pared 2 bases from V and 1 base from J, leaving 11 bases between. Germline V gene data show CDR1 as SGHTA and CDR2 as FQGNSA. The DNA for the CDR3 is TGTGCCAGCAGCTTATCCGACAGGCAGAACACTGAAGCTTTCTTT. It codes for CASSLSDRQNTEAFF. Full variable domain (remainder filled in from reference TRBV7-2 and TRBJ1-1): GAGVSQSPSNKVTEKGKDVELRCDPISGHTALYWYRQSLGQGLEFLIYFQGNSAPDKSGLPSDRFSAERTGGSVSTLTIQRTQQEDSAVYLCASSLSDRQNTEAFFGQGTRLTVV.

The chain couples TRBV28 to TRBJ2-1; 7 bases agree with TRBD2. V dropped 6 bases and J dropped 8; count of bases not matched to a gene: 10. Germline V lookup: CDR1 MDHEN, CDR2 SYDVKM. This CDR3 has 14 amino acids. The CDR3 DNA follows: TGTGCCAGCAGCCAAGGCGGGGGACGGCATGAGCAGTTCTTC. Translation: CASSQGGGRHEQFF.

This chain joins TRBV24-1 and TRBJ2-5; 7 bases are a match to TRBD2. With 4 bases clipped from V and 5 bases from J, the junction kept 15 bases outside the gene matches. CDR1 is KGHDR and CDR2 is SFDVKD in the germline V gene. The CDR3 runs to 17 residues. CDR3 sequence reads: CATSDTRLEGGFETQYF. For the CDR3, the DNA is TGTGCCACCAGTGACACCCGTCTTGAGGGAGGGTTTGAGACCCAGTACTTC.

This chain uses TRBV6-2 or TRBV6-3 with TRBJ2-2, with TRBD2 as a possible D gene (5 bases). The CDR3 has 15 amino acids. With 8 bases removed from V and 1 base from J, the gap between germline ends came to 14 bases. Germline V gene lookup returns CDR1 MNHEY and CDR2 SVGEGT. CDR3 region: CASCSRERNTGELFF. Written as DNA, the CDR3 is TGTGCCAGCTGTTCCCGGGAAAGGAACACCGGGGAGCTGTTTTTT.

The chain couples TRBV6-5 to TRBJ1-1; possible D gene TRBD1, 5 bases. V lost 6 bases and J lost 5, with 10 bases in between. The CDR3 is 12 residues long. Germline CDR1 reads MNHEY; CDR2 reads SVGAGI. CDR3 sequence: CASSAGWTEAFF. Here the CDR3 DNA reads TGTGCCAGCAGCGCAGGGTGGACTGAAGCTTTCTTT.

This clone was detected a few times. The CDR3 is CAGSGGPSYNEQFF. The CDR3 nucleotides read TGTGCCGGTAGCGGGGGGCCTTCCTACAATGAGCAGTTCTTC. The chain has TRBV30 and TRBJ2-1, with TRBD2 matching 10 bases. Germline CDR1 GTSNPN, CDR2 SVGIG (reference sequence). This CDR3 contains 14 residues. V was clipped by 8 bases and J by 1 base; unmatched bases: 5.

This chain links TRBV30 with TRBJ2-5; possible D gene TRBD1, 6 bases. V lost 4 bases and J 0 bases, leaving 15 bases between the germline ends. The CDR3 loop spans 15 amino acids. Germline CDR1 GTSNPN, CDR2 SVGIG (reference sequence). This CDR3 is CAWIRQGYNQETQYF. The CDR3 DNA follows: TGTGCCTGGATCCGGCAGGGGTATAACCAAGAGACCCAGTACTTC. The full variable domain, completed using reference TRBV30 and TRBJ2-5, is SQTIHQWPATLVQPVGSPLSLECTVEGTSNPNLYWYRQAAGRGLQLLFYSVGIGQISSEVPQNLSASRPQDRQFILSSKKLLLSDSGFYLCAWIRQGYNQETQYFGPGTRLLVL.

The V gene is TRBV5-1, the J gene TRBJ1-2; possibly TRBD1 for D (5 bases). This CDR3 is built from 13 residues. V lost 2 bases and J lost 8, with 13 bases in between. In germline, CDR1 is SGHRS, CDR2 YFSETQ. This CDR3 is CASSFGGAGGYTF. The DNA for the CDR3 is TGCGCCAGCAGCTTCGGCGGGGCTGGCGGCTACACCTTC.

The rearrangement links TRBV28 to TRBJ2-7; TRBD1 is a possible D gene (6 bases). CDR1 and CDR2 (germline): MDHEN, SYDVKM. V was trimmed by 5 bases and J by 6 bases, leaving 11 bases between them. The CDR3 is made up of 12 amino acids. CDR3 DNA: TGTGCCAGCAGTGCTCAGGGGAGCGAGCAGTACTTC. It translates to CASSAQGSEQYF.

The chain joins TRBV12-2 to TRBJ2-7; the D call of TRBD1 is as the table states it, not checked on the DNA. TRBV12-2 is classified as a pseudogene. The CDR3 is 17 amino acids. CDR3 nucleotides: TGTGCAAGTCGCCCTCGGTTGCTGGGGCGACCCTCCTACGAGCAGTACTTC. Translated, it gives CASRPRLLGRPSYEQYF.

The V gene is TRBV5-1, the J gene TRBJ2-5; TRBD1 might be the D (5 bases). The CDR3 spans 16 residues. V dropped 0 bases and J dropped 3 bases, with 15 bases sitting between them. Germline values: CDR1 SGHRS, CDR2 YFSETQ. CDR3 loop: CASSLEGAIPEETQYF. The CDR3 DNA is TGCGCCAGCAGCTTGGAAGGGGCCATACCTGAAGAGACCCAGTACTTC.

The gene calls are TRBV13 and TRBJ2-3, with 8 bases identical to TRBD2. This CDR3 spans 14 amino acids. Germline values: CDR1 PRHDT, CDR2 FYEKMQ (reference sequence). V was clipped by 1 base and J by 4 bases; unmatched bases: 1. CDR3 DNA: TGTGCCAGCAGCTTAGTCGGGGGGGCAGATACGCAGTATTTT. Its translation: CASSLVGGADTQYF.

The rearrangement joins TRBV28 to TRBJ1-2; TRBD1 matches 7 bases. J gave up 1 base and V 3 bases, and 14 bases lay outside the gene matches. Germline V gene sequence: CDR1 MDHEN, CDR2 SYDVKM. The length of the CDR3 is 18 residues. The chain's CDR3 is CASSFIRPGGLGNYGYTF. The CDR3 DNA sequence: TGTGCCAGCAGTTTTATTAGGCCAGGGGGTCTGGGTAACTATGGCTACACCTTC.

This chain links TRBV18 with TRBJ1-6; a possible D gene is TRBD1 (5 bases). Trimming cost V 4 bases and J 8 bases, with 9 bases left between them. The CDR3 consists of 13 residues. Germline V CDR1 and CDR2: KGHSH, LQKENI. The CDR3 DNA follows: TGTGCCAGCTCACGGGACTCGGATTCACCCCTCCACTTT. Translation gives CASSRDSDSPLHF.

The rearrangement joins TRBV7-9 to TRBJ1-5; possibly TRBD1 for D (5 bases). V was clipped by 5 bases and J by 3 bases, with 14 bases between them. This CDR3 is built from 15 residues. The germline gives CDR1 SEHNR, CDR2 FQNEAQ (reference sequence). In DNA form, the CDR3 reads TGTGCCAGCAGCGCCGGGGGGGTCCTCAATCAGCCCCAGCATTTT. Its protein product is CASSAGGVLNQPQHF.